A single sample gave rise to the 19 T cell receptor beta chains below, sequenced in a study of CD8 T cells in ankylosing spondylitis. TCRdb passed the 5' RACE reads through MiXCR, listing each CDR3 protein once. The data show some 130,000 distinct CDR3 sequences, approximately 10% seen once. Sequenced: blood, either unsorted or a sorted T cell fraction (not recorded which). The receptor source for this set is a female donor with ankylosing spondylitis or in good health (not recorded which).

The CDR3 region has the DNA TGTGCCAGCAGTGAATGGGGCGGGGGTACCTACAATGAGCAGTTCTTC. Translation gives CASSEWGGGTYNEQFF. The chain joins TRBV6-1 to TRBJ2-1, with 7 bases identical to TRBD2. This CDR3 is 16 amino acids long. The V gene's germline CDR1 is MNHNS and CDR2 SASEGT. Germline trimming cut 2 bases from V and 2 bases from J; bases unmatched to any gene: 6.

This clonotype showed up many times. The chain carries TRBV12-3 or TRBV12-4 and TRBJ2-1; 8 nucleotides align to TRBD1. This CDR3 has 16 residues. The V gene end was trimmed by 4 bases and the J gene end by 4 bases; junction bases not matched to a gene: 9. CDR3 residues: CASSSPDRATYNEQFF. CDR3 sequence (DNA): TGTGCCAGCAGTTCACCGGACAGGGCCACGTACAATGAGCAGTTCTTC.

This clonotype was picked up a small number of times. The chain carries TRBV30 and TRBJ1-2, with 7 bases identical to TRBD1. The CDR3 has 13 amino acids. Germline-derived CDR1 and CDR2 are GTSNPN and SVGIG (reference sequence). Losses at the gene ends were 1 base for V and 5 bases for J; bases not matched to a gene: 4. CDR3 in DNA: TGTGCCTGGAGTGAAGGGACAGTTTATGGCTACACCTTC. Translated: CAWSEGTVYGYTF.

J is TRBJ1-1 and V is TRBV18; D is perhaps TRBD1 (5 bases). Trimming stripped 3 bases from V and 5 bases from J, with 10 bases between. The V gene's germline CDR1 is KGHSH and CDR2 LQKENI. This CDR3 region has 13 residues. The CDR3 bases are TGTGCCAGCTCACCCCGGCAGGGTACTGAAGCTTTCTTT. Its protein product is CASSPRQGTEAFF.

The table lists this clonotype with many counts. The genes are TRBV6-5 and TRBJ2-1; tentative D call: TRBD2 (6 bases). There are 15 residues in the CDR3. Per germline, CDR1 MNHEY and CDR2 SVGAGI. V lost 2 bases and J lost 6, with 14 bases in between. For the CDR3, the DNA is TGTGCCAGCAGTTACGGAGGACTAATGCGCAATGAGCAGTTCTTC. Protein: CASSYGGLMRNEQFF.

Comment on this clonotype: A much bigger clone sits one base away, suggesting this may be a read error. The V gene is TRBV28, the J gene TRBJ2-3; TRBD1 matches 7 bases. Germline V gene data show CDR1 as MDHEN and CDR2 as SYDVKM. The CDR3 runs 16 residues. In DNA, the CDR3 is TGTACCAGCTTTGAGTCGAGGGGGCCGGTGGCAGATACGCAGTATTTT. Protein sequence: CTSFESRGPVADTQYF.

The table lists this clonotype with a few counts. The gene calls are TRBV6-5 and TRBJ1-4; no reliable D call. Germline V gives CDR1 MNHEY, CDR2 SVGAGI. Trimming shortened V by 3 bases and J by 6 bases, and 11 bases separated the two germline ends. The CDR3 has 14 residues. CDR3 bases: TGTGCCAGCAGTTATGTTGACGGGGATGAAAAACTGTTTTTT. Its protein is CASSYVDGDEKLFF.

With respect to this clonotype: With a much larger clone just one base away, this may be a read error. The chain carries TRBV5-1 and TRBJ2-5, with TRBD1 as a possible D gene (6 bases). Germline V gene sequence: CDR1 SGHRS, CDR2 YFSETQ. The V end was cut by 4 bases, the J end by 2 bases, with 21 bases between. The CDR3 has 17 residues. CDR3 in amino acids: CASSPSIYRVTQETQYF. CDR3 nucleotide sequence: TGCGCCAGCAGCCCATCGATCTACAGGGTAACTCAAGAGACCCAGTACTTC.

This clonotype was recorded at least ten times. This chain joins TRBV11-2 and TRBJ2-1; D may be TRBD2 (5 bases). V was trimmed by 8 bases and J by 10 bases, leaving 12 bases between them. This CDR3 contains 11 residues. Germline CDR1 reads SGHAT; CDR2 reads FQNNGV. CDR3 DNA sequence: TGTGCCAGCGGGCGAGGGCGGGAGCAGTTCTTC. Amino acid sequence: CASGRGREQFF.

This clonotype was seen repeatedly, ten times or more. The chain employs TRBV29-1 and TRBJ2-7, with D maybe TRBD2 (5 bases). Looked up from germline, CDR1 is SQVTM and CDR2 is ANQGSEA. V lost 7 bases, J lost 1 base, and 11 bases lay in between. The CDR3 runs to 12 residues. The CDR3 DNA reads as TGCAGCGGTGGAAGCGGATCCTACGAGCAGTACTTC. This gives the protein CSGGSGSYEQYF.

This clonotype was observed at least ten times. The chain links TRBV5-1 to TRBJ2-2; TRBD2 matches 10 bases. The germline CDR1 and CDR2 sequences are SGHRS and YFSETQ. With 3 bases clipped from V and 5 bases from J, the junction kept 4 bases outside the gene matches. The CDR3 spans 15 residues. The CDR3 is CASSSSGGVTGELFF. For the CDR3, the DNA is TGCGCCAGCAGCTCTAGCGGGGGAGTGACCGGGGAGCTGTTTTTT. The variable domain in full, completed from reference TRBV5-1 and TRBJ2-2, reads KAGVTQTPRYLIKTRGQQVTLSCSPISGHRSVSWYQQTPGQGLQFLFEYFSETQRNKGNFPGRFSGRQFSNSRSEMNVSTLELGDSALYLCASSSSGGVTGELFFGEGSRLTVL.

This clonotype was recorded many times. The CDR3 bases are TGTGCCAGCAGTCCACAGGGGTCTGGGGGTTCACCCCTCCACTTT. Amino acid sequence: CASSPQGSGGSPLHF. The V gene is TRBV28, the J gene TRBJ1-6; 7 bases fit TRBD1. V was pared by 5 bases and J by 9 bases, with 10 bases of the junction left unmatched. The germline gives CDR1 MDHEN, CDR2 SYDVKM. This CDR3 spans 15 amino acids.

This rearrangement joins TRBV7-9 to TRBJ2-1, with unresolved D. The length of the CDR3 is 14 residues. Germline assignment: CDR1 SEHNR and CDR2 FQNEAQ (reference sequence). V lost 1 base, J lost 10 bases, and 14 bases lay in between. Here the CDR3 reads CASSLDLKGKEQFF. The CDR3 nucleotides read TGTGCCAGCAGCTTAGATTTGAAGGGCAAAGAGCAGTTCTTC.

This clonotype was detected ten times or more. The CDR3 region is CASSQTGGSNSPLHF. The CDR3 DNA follows: TGTGCCAGCAGCCAAACGGGAGGCTCCAATTCACCCCTCCACTTT. The chain employs TRBV7-2 and TRBJ1-6; D is unclear. The germline V gene has CDR1 SGHTA and CDR2 FQGNSA. The CDR3 sequence is 15 residues long. Trimming cost V 5 bases and J 7 bases, with 15 bases left between them.

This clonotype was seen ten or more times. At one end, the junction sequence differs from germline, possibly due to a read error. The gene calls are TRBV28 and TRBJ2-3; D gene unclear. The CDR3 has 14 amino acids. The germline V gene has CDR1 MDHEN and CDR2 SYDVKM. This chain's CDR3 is CASRLSSHTDTQYF. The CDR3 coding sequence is TGTGCCAGCAGGTTATCCTCTCACACAGATACGCAGTATTTT.

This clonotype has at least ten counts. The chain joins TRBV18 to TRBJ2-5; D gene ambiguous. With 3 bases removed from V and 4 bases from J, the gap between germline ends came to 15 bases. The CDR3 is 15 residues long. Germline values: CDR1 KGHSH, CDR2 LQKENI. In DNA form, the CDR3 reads TGTGCCAGCTCACCTATTATAGTCGTGGGAGAGACCCAGTACTTC. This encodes CASSPIIVVGETQYF.

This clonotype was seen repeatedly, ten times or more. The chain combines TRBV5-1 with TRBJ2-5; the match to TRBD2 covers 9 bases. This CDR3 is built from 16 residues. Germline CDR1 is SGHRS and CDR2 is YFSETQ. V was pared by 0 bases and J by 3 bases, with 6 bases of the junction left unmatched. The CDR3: CASSLAASGEEETQYF. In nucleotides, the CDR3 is TGCGCCAGCAGCTTGGCAGCTAGCGGGGAGGAAGAGACCCAGTACTTC.

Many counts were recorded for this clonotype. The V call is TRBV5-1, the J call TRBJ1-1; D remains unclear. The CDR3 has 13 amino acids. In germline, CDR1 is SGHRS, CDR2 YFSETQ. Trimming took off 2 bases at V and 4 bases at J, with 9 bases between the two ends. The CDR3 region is CASSFDLGTEAFF. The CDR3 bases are TGCGCCAGCAGCTTTGACCTGGGCACTGAAGCTTTCTTT.

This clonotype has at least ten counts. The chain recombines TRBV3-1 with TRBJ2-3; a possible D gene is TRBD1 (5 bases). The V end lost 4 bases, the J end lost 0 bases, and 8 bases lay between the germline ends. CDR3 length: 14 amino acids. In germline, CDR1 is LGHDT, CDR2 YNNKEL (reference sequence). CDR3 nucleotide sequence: TGTGCCAGCAGCCTCGACAGTAGCACAGATACGCAGTATTTT. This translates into CASSLDSSTDTQYF.